The clone carrying this T cell receptor beta chain was seen once. The CDR3 spans 17 residues. The germline V gene has CDR1 DFQATT and CDR2 SNEGSKA (reference sequence). With 0 bases removed from V and 5 bases from J, the gap between germline ends came to 22 bases. This sample was taken from a study of response to subunit inactivated influenza vaccine. TCRdb recomputed calls from the RT-PCR reads with MiXCR, one row per CDR3 protein. The table lists about 540,000 distinct CDR3 sequences, under 25% of them singletons. The same data also contributed to another study, on T cells expressing NK-cell markers. Per that study: As the method of synthesis, 5'RACE template switching with UMIs yielded TCR beta cDNA. Several of the donors carried dominant NKG2C+ clonotypes that took up roughly 1.0-8% of their CD8+ T cells.

This specimen was CD4+ T cells sorted from PBMCs, taken about 11 days after vaccination. The receptor's source is a man aged 50 or older who received an inactivated influenza vaccine. V gene TRBV20-1 combines with J gene TRBJ1-1; D is unclear. The CDR3 DNA reads TGCAGTGCTAGAGATCCGGCGGTGCGGTCCCGAGGGACTGAAGCTTTCTTT. Amino acid sequence: CSARDPAVRSRGTEAFF.